The entry that follows covers one T cell receptor beta chain sequence. The antigen is undetermined. A library of TCRbeta sequences, prepared with unique molecular identifiers, was generated. MiXCR was run by TCRdb on the PCR reads, yielding one entry per CDR3 protein. The table records some 600,000 distinct CDR3 sequences, about an eighth of them present only once. These data come from a study of T-cell reconstitution after alpha-beta-depleted transplantation in children. Regarding the study as a whole: Reportedly, only several hundred clones from non-depleted graft cells drove alpha-beta T-cell counts at about two months. T cells produced anew were the main source of T-cell counts and diversity one year after transplant.

There are 14 residues in the CDR3. Germline loops: CDR1 LGHNT, CDR2 FRNRAP. Between the trimmed V and J ends, which lost 0 bases and 5 bases, there was a span of 10 bases. This TCR was sampled from a male patient between 5 and 17 years old who had a stem cell transplant for acute myeloid leukemia, so the T cells may come from the graft donor. The chain has TRBV12-5 and TRBJ2-5; perhaps TRBD2 as D (6 bases). The material sequenced was PBMCs, mostly from graft donor cells, taken 360 days after TCRalphabeta/CD19-depleted stem cell transplant. CDR3 nucleotides: TGTGCTAGTGGTTTGGTACCAGGGAGGGAGACCCAGTACTTC. Translated, it gives CASGLVPGRETQYF.